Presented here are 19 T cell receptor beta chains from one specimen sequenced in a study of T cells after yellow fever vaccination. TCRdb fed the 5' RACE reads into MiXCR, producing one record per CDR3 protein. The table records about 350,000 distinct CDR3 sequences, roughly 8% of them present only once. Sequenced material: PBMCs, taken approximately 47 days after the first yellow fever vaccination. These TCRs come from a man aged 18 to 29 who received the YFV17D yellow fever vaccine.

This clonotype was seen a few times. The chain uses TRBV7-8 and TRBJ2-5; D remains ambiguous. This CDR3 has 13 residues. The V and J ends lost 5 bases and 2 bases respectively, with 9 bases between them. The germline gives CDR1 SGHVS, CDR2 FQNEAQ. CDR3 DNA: TGTGCCAGCAGCCTCCGGGCTCAAGAGACCCAGTACTTC. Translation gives CASSLRAQETQYF.

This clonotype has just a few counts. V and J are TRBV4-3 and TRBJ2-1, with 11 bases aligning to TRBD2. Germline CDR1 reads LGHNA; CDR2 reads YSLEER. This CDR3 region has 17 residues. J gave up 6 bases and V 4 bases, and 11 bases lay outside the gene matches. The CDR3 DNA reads TGCGCCAGCAGCCCAACGACTGGTACTAGCGGGAGCAATGAGCAGTTCTTC. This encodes CASSPTTGTSGSNEQFF.

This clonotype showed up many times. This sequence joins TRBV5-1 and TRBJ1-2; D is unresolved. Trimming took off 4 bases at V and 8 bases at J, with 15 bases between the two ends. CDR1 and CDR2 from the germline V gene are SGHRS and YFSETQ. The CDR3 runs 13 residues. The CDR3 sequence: CASSKLQLGGYTF. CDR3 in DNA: TGCGCCAGCAGCAAATTACAACTAGGCGGCTACACCTTC.

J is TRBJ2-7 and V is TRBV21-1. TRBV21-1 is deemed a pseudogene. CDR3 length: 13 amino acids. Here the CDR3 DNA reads TGTGCCAGCAGCAAAGGTTGTATGGACGAGCAGTACGTC. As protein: CASSKGCMDEQYV.

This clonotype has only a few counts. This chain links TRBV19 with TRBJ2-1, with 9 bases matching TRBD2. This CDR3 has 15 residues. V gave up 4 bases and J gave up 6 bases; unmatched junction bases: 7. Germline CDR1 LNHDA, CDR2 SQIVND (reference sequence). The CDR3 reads CASSTVAGVGNEQFF. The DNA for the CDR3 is TGTGCCAGTAGTACAGTAGCGGGGGTGGGCAATGAGCAGTTCTTC.

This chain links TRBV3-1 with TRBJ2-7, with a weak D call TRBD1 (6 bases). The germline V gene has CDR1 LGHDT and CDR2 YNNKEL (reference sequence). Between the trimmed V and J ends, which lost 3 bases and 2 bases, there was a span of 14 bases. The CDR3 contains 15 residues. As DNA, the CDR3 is TGTGCCAGCAGCCATCGGCAGGGGAAACCCTACGAGCAGTACTTC. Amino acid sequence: CASSHRQGKPYEQYF.

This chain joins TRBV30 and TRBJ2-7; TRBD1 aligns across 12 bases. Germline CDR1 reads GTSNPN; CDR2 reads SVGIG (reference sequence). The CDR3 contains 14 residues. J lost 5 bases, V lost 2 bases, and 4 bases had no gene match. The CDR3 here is CAWSPGTGGNEQYF. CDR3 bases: TGTGCCTGGAGTCCTGGGACAGGGGGCAACGAGCAGTACTTC.

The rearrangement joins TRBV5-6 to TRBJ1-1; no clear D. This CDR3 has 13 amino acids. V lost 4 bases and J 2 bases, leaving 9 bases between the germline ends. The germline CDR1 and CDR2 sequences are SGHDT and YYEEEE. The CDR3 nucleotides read TGTGCCAGCAGCGCGACGGTAAACACTGAAGCTTTCTTT. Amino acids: CASSATVNTEAFF.

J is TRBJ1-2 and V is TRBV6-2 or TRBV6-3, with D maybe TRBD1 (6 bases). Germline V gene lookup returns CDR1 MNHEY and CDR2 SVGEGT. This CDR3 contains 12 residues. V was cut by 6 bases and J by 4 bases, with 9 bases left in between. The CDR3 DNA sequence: TGTGCCAGCAGGGCAGGGGCCTATGGCTACACCTTC. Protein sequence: CASRAGAYGYTF.

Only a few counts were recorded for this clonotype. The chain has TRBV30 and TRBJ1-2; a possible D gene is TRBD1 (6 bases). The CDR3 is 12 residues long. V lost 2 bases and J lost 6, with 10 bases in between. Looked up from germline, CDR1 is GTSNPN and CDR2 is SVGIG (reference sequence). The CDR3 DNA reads TGTGCCTGGAGTCCCAGGGGCGATGGCTACACCTTC. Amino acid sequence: CAWSPRGDGYTF.

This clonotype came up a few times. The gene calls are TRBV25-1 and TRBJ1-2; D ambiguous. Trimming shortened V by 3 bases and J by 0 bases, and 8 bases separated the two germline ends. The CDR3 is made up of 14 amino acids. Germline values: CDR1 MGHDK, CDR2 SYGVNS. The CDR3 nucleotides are TGTGCCAGCAGTGATCCTGGCCCTAACTATGGCTACACCTTC. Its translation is CASSDPGPNYGYTF.

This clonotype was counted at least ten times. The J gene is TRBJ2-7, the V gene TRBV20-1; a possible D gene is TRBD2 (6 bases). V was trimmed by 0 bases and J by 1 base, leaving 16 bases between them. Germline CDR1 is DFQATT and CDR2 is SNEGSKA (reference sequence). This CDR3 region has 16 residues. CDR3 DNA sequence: TGCAGTGCTAGAGATCCTACCGGGACTGCTTCCTACGAGCAGTACTTC. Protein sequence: CSARDPTGTASYEQYF.

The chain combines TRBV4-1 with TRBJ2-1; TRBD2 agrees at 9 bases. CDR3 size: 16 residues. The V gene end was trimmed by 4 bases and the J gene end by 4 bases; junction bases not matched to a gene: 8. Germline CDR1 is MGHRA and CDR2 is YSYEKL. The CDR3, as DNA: TGCGCCAGCAGCCCGACGCCCGGACTAGCGTACAATGAGCAGTTCTTC. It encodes CASSPTPGLAYNEQFF.

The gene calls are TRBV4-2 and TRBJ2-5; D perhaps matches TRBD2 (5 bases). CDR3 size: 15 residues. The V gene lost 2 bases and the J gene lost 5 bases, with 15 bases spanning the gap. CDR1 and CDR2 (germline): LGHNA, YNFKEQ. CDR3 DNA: TGTGCCAGCAGCCAAATACACAGCGGCCCGGAGACCCAGTACTTC. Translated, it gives CASSQIHSGPETQYF.

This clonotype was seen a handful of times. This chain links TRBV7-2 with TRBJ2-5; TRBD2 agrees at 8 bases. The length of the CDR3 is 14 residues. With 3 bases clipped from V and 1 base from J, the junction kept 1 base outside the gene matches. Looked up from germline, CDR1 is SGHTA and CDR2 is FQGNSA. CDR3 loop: CASSFGGAQETQYF. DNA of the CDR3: TGTGCCAGCAGCTTCGGGGGGGCCCAAGAGACCCAGTACTTC.

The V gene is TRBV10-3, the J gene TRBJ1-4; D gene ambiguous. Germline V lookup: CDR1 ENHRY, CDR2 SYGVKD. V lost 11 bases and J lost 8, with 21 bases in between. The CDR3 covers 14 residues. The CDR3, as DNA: TGTGCCTCTACCACTGAGGGAGTTGAGGAAAAACTGTTTTTT. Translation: CASTTEGVEEKLFF.

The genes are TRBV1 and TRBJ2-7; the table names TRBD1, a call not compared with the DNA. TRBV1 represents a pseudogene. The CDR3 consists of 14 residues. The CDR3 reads CTSSPIPGDYEQYV. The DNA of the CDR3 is TGCACCAGCAGCCCCATCCCGGGGGACTACGAGCAGTACGTC.

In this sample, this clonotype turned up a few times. The CDR3 reads CASSLAEGRPTEAFF. In DNA, the CDR3 is TGTGCCAGCAGCTTAGCGGAGGGCAGGCCAACTGAAGCTTTCTTT. This sequence joins TRBV7-9 and TRBJ1-1; D is ambiguous. V was shortened by 0 bases and J by 5 bases, with 13 bases between the two germline ends. Per the germline V gene, CDR1 is SEHNR and CDR2 is FQNEAQ (reference sequence). CDR3 length: 15 residues.

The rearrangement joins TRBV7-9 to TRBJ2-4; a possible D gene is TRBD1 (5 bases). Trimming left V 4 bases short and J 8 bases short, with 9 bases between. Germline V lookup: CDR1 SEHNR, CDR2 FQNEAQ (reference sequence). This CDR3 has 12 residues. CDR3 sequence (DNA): TGTGCCAGCAGCTCAGGGCGGCACATTCAGTACTTC. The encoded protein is CASSSGRHIQYF.